One sample yielded the 30 T cell receptor beta chains listed below, sequenced in a study of blood T cell repertoires in COVID-19. Assay used: immunoSEQ multiplex PCR; TCRdb lists only in-frame clones, some missing. The sample comprises about 240,000 clones, about nine tenths of which are singletons, and approximately 7.6% rests with the top ten. Source material: peripheral blood. The receptors were sampled from a man in his fifties or sixties who had recovered from COVID-19.

The V call is TRBV5-1, the J call TRBJ1-1; 7 positions agree with TRBD1. Per the germline V gene, CDR1 is SGHRS and CDR2 is YFSETQ. This CDR3 region has 13 residues. After removal of 5 bases from V and 6 bases from J, the junction contained 7 bases not matched to a gene. CDR3 DNA sequence: TGCGCCAGCAGGAGACAGGGCGCCCCTGAAGCTTTCTTT. This encodes CASRRQGAPEAFF.

The V call is TRBV5-1, the J call TRBJ2-5, with 9 bases matching TRBD1. V dropped 4 bases and J dropped 5; count of bases not matched to a gene: 6. CDR1 SGHRS and CDR2 YFSETQ come from the germline V gene. This CDR3 spans 14 amino acids. In DNA form, the CDR3 reads TGCGCCAGCAGCGAGGGACAGGGCGGCGAGACCCAGTACTTC. This translates into CASSEGQGGETQYF.

This clone was picked up one time. This rearrangement joins TRBV27 to TRBJ1-1; perhaps TRBD1 as D (5 bases). Germline V gives CDR1 MNHEY, CDR2 SMNVEV (reference sequence). V was cut by 5 bases and J by 0 bases, with 22 bases left in between. This CDR3 is built from 18 residues. CDR3 DNA: TGTGCCAGCAGTCTCAGTGGTGGGCCAGGGAAGATGAACACTGAAGCTTTCTTT. Protein: CASSLSGGPGKMNTEAFF.

This chain connects TRBV29-1 to TRBJ2-1; maybe TRBD2 (5 bases). Trimming removed 6 bases from V and 3 bases from J, with 9 bases in between. This CDR3 has 12 residues. Germline-derived CDR1 and CDR2 are SQVTM and ANQGSEA. In DNA form, the CDR3 reads TGCAGCGTGCGGGCTAGCTACAATGAGCAGTTCTTC. This codes for CSVRASYNEQFF.

The chain is built from TRBV4-1 and TRBJ2-7; 8 bases fit TRBD2. Germline V gene lookup returns CDR1 MGHRA and CDR2 YSYEKL. V was pared by 3 bases and J by 2 bases, with 6 bases of the junction left unmatched. The CDR3 runs 15 residues. CDR3 protein: CASSQVAGFTYEQYF. Written as DNA, the CDR3 is TGCGCCAGCAGCCAGGTAGCGGGATTTACCTACGAGCAGTACTTC.

The rearrangement uses TRBV24-1 and TRBJ2-3; D may be TRBD2 (6 bases). From germline, CDR1 is KGHDR and CDR2 SFDVKD. Trimming left V 4 bases short and J 4 bases short, with 17 bases between. CDR3 length equals 16 residues. CDR3 DNA sequence: TGTGCCACCAGTGACCCAGTGGGGGGTCGCCCAGATACGCAGTATTTT. This encodes CATSDPVGGRPDTQYF.

V is TRBV5-1 and J is TRBJ2-4, with D hard to call. The CDR3 extends over 14 amino acids. Trimming pared 0 bases from V and 3 bases from J, leaving 7 bases between. CDR1 and CDR2 (germline): SGHRS, YFSETQ. CDR3 in DNA: TGCGCCAGCAGCTTGGAACCGGGCAAAAACATTCAGTACTTC. Translated: CASSLEPGKNIQYF.

This chain uses TRBV5-6 with TRBJ2-4; perhaps TRBD1 as D (5 bases). CDR3 length: 16 amino acids. CDR1 and CDR2 (germline): SGHDT, YYEEEE. V gave up 3 bases and J gave up 0 bases, with 13 bases separating them. The chain's CDR3 is CASSSHRLVAKNIQYF. The DNA of the CDR3 is TGTGCCAGCAGCTCACACAGGCTCGTAGCCAAAAACATTCAGTACTTC.

This chain joins TRBV18 and TRBJ1-3, with 10 bases lining up with TRBD1. The V segment lost 3 bases and the J segment 0 bases; nucleotides outside the gene matches: 8. Germline V gene data show CDR1 as KGHSH and CDR2 as LQKENI. The CDR3 runs to 18 residues. The CDR3 region has the DNA TGTGCCAGCTCACCTTTCCTTGGGACAGGGGACTCTGGAAACACCATATATTTT. Encoded protein: CASSPFLGTGDSGNTIYF.

The rearrangement links TRBV12-5 to TRBJ1-1; D remains ambiguous. Germline CDR1 is LGHNT and CDR2 is FRNRAP. V was cut by 1 base and J by 2 bases, with 5 bases left in between. The CDR3 has 13 amino acids. The CDR3 here is CASGLGPNTEAFF. In DNA form, the CDR3 reads TGTGCTAGTGGTTTGGGGCCCAACACTGAAGCTTTCTTT.

The chain carries TRBV18 and TRBJ2-1; D might be TRBD1 (6 bases). The CDR3 sequence is 14 residues long. Germline CDR1 KGHSH, CDR2 LQKENI. Trimming left V 3 bases short and J 5 bases short, with 11 bases between. In DNA form, the CDR3 reads TGTGCCAGCTCACCGTTGACAGGCAACAATGAGCAGTTCTTC. Residues: CASSPLTGNNEQFF.

This clone has only one observation. The chain has TRBV30 and TRBJ2-2, with D possibly TRBD2 on 6 matching bases. Per the germline V gene, CDR1 is GTSNPN and CDR2 is SVGIG (reference sequence). The CDR3 extends over 15 amino acids. V shed 1 base and J shed 6 bases, with 15 bases lying between them. Here the CDR3 reads CAWSAGTPPAGELFF. The CDR3 DNA sequence: TGTGCCTGGAGTGCCGGGACTCCCCCCGCCGGGGAGCTGTTTTTT.

The chain is built from TRBV10-3 and TRBJ2-2; the D is unclear. This CDR3 spans 13 amino acids. V was pared by 8 bases and J by 4 bases, with 11 bases between. Germline V lookup: CDR1 ENHRY, CDR2 SYGVKD. For the CDR3, the DNA is TGTGCCATCGGTGCAAGTAGCACCGGGGAGCTGTTTTTT. It codes for CAIGASSTGELFF.

V gene TRBV7-6 combines with J gene TRBJ2-6; D possibly corresponds to TRBD2 (6 bases). Trimming shortened V by 3 bases and J by 1 base, and 13 bases separated the two germline ends. This CDR3 is 17 amino acids long. The germline V gene has CDR1 SGHVS and CDR2 FNYEAQ. The DNA for the CDR3 is TGTGCCAGCAGCTTGGGAGGAGGAGGTTCTGGGGCCAACGTCCTGACTTTC. It codes for CASSLGGGGSGANVLTF.

The chain links TRBV3-1 (or the pseudogene TRBV3-2) to TRBJ2-7, with 7 bases matching TRBD1. This CDR3 comprises 17 residues. After removal of 1 base from V and 3 bases from J, the junction contained 12 bases not matched to a gene. From germline, CDR1 is LGHDT and CDR2 YNNKEL (reference sequence). CDR3 DNA: TGTGCCAGCAGCCAAGGGGGACAGACAGGGATAAGCTACGAGCAGTACTTC. Protein: CASSQGGQTGISYEQYF.

This chain uses TRBV2 with TRBJ1-2; 10 bases match TRBD1. This CDR3 region has 15 residues. Unmatched junction bases numbered 13, after V lost 9 bases and J lost 6 bases. Per the germline V gene, CDR1 is SNHLY and CDR2 is FYNNEI. CDR3 DNA: TGTGCCAGGGGGATCGGACAGGGGGGACCTCATGGCTACACCTTC. Protein sequence: CARGIGQGGPHGYTF. Together with reference TRBV2 and TRBJ1-2, the CDR3 gives the full variable domain: EPEVTQTPSHQVTQMGQEVILRCVPISNHLYFYWYRQILGQKVEFLVSFYNNEISEKSEIFDDQFSVERPDGSNFTLKIRSTKLEDSAMYFCARGIGQGGPHGYTFGSGTRLTVV.

CDR3: CASSPFLGQGHTGELFF. CDR3 DNA: TGTGCCAGTAGTCCCTTTCTCGGACAGGGTCACACCGGGGAGCTGTTTTTT. V usage is TRBV19 and J usage is TRBJ2-2, with 8 bases lining up with TRBD1. The V and J ends lost 5 bases and 3 bases, in that order; junction bases with no gene match: 11. CDR1 and CDR2 from the germline V gene are LNHDA and SQIVND (reference sequence). The CDR3 length is 17 residues.

The V gene is TRBV6-5, the J gene TRBJ2-1, with a tentative D call TRBD2 (5 bases). Germline CDR1 reads MNHEY; CDR2 reads SVGAGI. This CDR3 comprises 15 residues. V was cut by 6 bases and J by 9 bases, with 21 bases left in between. Here the CDR3 reads CASSQPMTTLGEQFF. CDR3 in DNA: TGTGCCAGCAGCCAACCGATGACTACGCTCGGTGAGCAGTTCTTC.

This rearrangement joins TRBV6-6 to TRBJ2-3; D not resolved. V shed 6 bases and J shed 5 bases, with 15 bases lying between them. Germline assignment: CDR1 MNHNY and CDR2 SVGAGI (reference sequence). The CDR3 runs 14 residues. CDR3 residues: CASSHYPLVDTQYF. The CDR3 region has the DNA TGTGCCAGCAGCCACTACCCGTTGGTAGATACGCAGTATTTT.

The table lists this clone with a few counts. V and J are TRBV5-1 and TRBJ2-1; a possible D gene is TRBD1 (6 bases). This CDR3 spans 14 amino acids. Trimming left V 3 bases short and J 4 bases short, with 11 bases between. Looked up from germline, CDR1 is SGHRS and CDR2 is YFSETQ. CDR3 in amino acids: CASSSTGQYNEQFF. The DNA for the CDR3 is TGCGCCAGCAGCTCGACAGGTCAATACAATGAGCAGTTCTTC.

This chain connects TRBV7-8 to TRBJ2-5; D possibly corresponds to TRBD1 (5 bases). Germline V lookup: CDR1 SGHVS, CDR2 FQNEAQ. CDR3 length: 16 residues. Trimming cost V 2 bases and J 2 bases, with 15 bases left between them. The DNA of the CDR3 is TGTGCCAGCAGCTTAATGTTGGGCCAGGGTCAAGAGACCCAGTACTTC. This translates into CASSLMLGQGQETQYF.

The chain employs TRBV28 and TRBJ2-1, with TRBD1 as a possible D gene (6 bases). Deletions cut 5 bases from V and 10 bases from J, with 21 bases between. This CDR3 is 15 amino acids long. The V gene's germline CDR1 is MDHEN and CDR2 SYDVKM. The CDR3 loop reads CASSTRGLGSSEQFF. The CDR3 region has the DNA TGTGCCAGCAGTACCAGGGGCTTGGGGTCTTCAGAGCAGTTCTTC. Looking up the rest from reference TRBV28 and TRBJ2-1 gives the full variable domain: DVKVTQSSRYLVKRTGEKVFLECVQDMDHENMFWYRQDPGLGLRLIYFSYDVKMKEKGDIPEGYSVSREKKERFSLILESASTNQTSMYLCASSTRGLGSSEQFFGPGTRLTVL.

The chain has TRBV4-2 and TRBJ2-3, with TRBD2 matching over 9 bases. CDR3 length: 16 residues. Looked up from germline, CDR1 is LGHNA and CDR2 is YNFKEQ. The junction had 2 bases not matched to a gene; V was cut back by 0 bases and J by 1 base. CDR3 nucleotides: TGTGCCAGCAGCCAAGATGAGCGGGGGGGCACAGATACGCAGTATTTT. Protein sequence: CASSQDERGGTDTQYF.

V gene TRBV2 combines with J gene TRBJ2-5; 9 nucleotides align to TRBD1. Germline trimming cut 6 bases from V and 4 bases from J; bases unmatched to any gene: 9. The CDR3 consists of 15 residues. In germline, CDR1 is SNHLY, CDR2 FYNNEI. The CDR3 DNA reads as TGTGCCAGCAGCCAGACAGGGGGTTCTAGAGAGACCCAGTACTTC. Amino acid sequence: CASSQTGGSRETQYF.

This clone has a single count. The rearrangement links TRBV19 to TRBJ2-2; TRBD2 matches 8 bases. J was trimmed by 7 bases and V by 5 bases; bases with no gene match: 9. The CDR3 is made up of 15 amino acids. Germline CDR1 is LNHDA and CDR2 is SQIVND (reference sequence). The CDR3 bases are TGTGCCAGTAGTCCGACCGGGGGGGTAGTCGGGGAGCTGTTTTTT. Translation gives CASSPTGGVVGELFF.

The chain recombines TRBV7-9 with TRBJ2-7; possible D gene TRBD1, 5 bases. The CDR3 sequence is 13 residues long. V was cut by 1 base and J by 4 bases, with 8 bases left in between. CDR1 is SEHNR, CDR2 FQNEAQ, per germline (reference sequence). The DNA of the CDR3 is TGTGCCAGCAGCTTAGGGTCAGGGTACGAGCAGTACGTC. It specifies CASSLGSGYEQYV.

The sample holds one count of this clone. The chain carries TRBV6-6 and TRBJ1-1; tentatively, D is TRBD1 (5 bases). V was pared by 6 bases and J by 1 base, with 9 bases between. Germline V gene lookup returns CDR1 MNHNY and CDR2 SVGAGI (reference sequence). There are 13 residues in the CDR3. CDR3 nucleotide sequence: TGTGCCAGCAGACCAGACAGGAACACTGAAGCTTTCTTT. It encodes CASRPDRNTEAFF.

The V gene is TRBV5-1, the J gene TRBJ2-3; no clear D. Germline V CDR1 and CDR2: SGHRS, YFSETQ. The CDR3 consists of 16 residues. The V and J ends lost 0 bases and 2 bases respectively, with 13 bases between them. The chain's CDR3 is CASSLEIPYPTDTQYF. The CDR3 nucleotides are TGCGCCAGCAGCTTGGAAATTCCTTATCCCACAGATACGCAGTATTTT.

The chain carries TRBV7-6 and TRBJ1-1; D perhaps matches TRBD1 (5 bases). The CDR3 spans 18 residues. CDR1 and CDR2 from the germline V gene are SGHVS and FNYEAQ. V was pared by 3 bases and J by 0 bases, with 20 bases between. The CDR3 loop reads CASSLGVGRGYMNTEAFF. DNA for the CDR3: TGTGCCAGCAGCTTGGGGGTGGGGAGGGGATACATGAACACTGAAGCTTTCTTT.

The chain employs TRBV5-6 and TRBJ2-4; D may be TRBD1 (5 bases). The germline V gene has CDR1 SGHDT and CDR2 YYEEEE. CDR3 length: 14 amino acids. V lost 4 bases and J lost 7, with 15 bases in between. The CDR3 region has the DNA TGTGCCAGCAGCCTGAGGACACCAGGGAACATTCAGTACTTC. It specifies CASSLRTPGNIQYF.